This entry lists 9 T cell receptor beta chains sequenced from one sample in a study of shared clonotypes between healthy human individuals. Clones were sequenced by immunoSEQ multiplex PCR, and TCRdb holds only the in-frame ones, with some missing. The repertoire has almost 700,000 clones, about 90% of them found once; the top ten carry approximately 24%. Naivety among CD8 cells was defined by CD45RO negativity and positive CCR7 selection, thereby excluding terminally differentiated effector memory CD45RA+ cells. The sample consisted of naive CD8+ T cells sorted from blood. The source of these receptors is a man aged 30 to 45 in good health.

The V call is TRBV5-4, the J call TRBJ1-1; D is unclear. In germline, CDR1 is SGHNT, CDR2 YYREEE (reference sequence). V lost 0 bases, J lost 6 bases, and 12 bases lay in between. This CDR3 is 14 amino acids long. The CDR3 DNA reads TGTGCCAGCAGCTTGGAACGGTGGTGGTCTGAAGCTTTCTTT. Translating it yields CASSLERWWSEAFF.

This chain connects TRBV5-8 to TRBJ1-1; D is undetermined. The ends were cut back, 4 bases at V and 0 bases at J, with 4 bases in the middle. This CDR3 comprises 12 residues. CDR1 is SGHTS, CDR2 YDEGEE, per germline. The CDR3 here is CASSKLNTEAFF. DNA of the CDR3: TGTGCCAGCAGCAAACTGAACACTGAAGCTTTCTTT.

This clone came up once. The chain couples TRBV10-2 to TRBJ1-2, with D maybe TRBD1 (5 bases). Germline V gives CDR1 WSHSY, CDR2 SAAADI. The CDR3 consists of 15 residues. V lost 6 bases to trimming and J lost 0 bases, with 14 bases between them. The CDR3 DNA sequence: TGCGCCAGCAGCTCGAACAGGTTCTCTAACTATGGCTACACCTTC. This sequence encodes CASSSNRFSNYGYTF.

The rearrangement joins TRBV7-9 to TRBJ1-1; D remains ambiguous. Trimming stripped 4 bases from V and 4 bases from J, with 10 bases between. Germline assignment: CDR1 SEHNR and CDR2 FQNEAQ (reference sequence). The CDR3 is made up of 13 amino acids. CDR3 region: CASSWLHGTEAFF. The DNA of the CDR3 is TGTGCCAGCAGCTGGCTCCACGGCACTGAAGCTTTCTTT.

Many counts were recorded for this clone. The CDR3 nucleotides read TGTGCCAGCAGTTACTCGAACAGCTTCGATGAGCAGTTCTTC. Protein product: CASSYSNSFDEQFF. The chain uses TRBV6-5 and TRBJ2-1; unclear D gene. Trimming pared 0 bases from V and 8 bases from J, leaving 11 bases between. The length of the CDR3 is 14 residues. CDR1 is MNHEY, CDR2 SVGAGI, per germline.

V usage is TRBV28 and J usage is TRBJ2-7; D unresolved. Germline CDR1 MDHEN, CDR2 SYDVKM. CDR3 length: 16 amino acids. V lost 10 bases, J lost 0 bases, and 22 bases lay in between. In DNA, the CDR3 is TGTGCCACCCGCCCCCCCTCTGACGTCTTCTCCTACGAGCAGTACTTC. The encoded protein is CATRPPSDVFSYEQYF.

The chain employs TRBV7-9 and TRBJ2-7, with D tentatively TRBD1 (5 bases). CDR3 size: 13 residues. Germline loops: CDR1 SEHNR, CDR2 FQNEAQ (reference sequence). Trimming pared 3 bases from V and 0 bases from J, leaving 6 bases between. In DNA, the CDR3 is TGTGCCAGCAGCTTTGACAGCTCCTACGAGCAGTACTTC. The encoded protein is CASSFDSSYEQYF.

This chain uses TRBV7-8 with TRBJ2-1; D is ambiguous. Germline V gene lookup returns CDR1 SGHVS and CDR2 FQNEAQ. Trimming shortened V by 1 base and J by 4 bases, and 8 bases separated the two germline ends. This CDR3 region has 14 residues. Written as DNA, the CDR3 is TGTGCCAGCAGCTTAGACATAACGTACAATGAGCAGTTCTTC. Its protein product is CASSLDITYNEQFF.

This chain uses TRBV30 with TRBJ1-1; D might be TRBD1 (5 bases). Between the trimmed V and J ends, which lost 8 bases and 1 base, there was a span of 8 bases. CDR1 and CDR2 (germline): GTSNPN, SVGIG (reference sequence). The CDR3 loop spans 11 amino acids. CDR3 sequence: CAGGENTEAFF. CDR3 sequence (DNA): TGTGCCGGGGGGGAGAACACTGAAGCTTTCTTT.